This T cell receptor beta chain is drawn from a study of CD8 T cells in Susac syndrome. General study results and limits: In its TCR sequencing and HLA analysis, the study acknowledged that the number of individuals was relatively small.

RNA totalling about 0.5 to 1 ug underwent reverse transcription with random hexamers. The amplification used immunoSEQ multiplex PCR on TCR beta CDR3; it spanned 54 Vbeta and 13 Jbeta. Each CDR3 protein gets one entry after TCRdb re-called the immunoSEQ multiplex PCR reads with MiXCR. The repertoire holds over 150,000 distinct CDR3 sequences, with around 94% as singletons. A word on this clonotype: What it binds is not known.

The germline V and J ends were trimmed by 5 bases and 2 bases, with 6 bases remaining between them. The V gene's germline CDR1 is GTSNPN and CDR2 SVGIG (reference sequence). There are 12 residues in the CDR3. The recently defined diagnostic criteria for definite or probable disease were met by the Susac syndrome patients. FACS enriched CD8+ TEMRA cells, while bulk CD8+ and CD4+ were negatively isolated. The receptor's source is a human donor with Susac syndrome. The chain carries TRBV30 and TRBJ2-2; D ambiguous. The sequenced material came from CD4+ T cells from PBMCs. CDR3 nucleotides: TGTGCCTGGGGGGATAACACCGGGGAGCTGTTTTTT. Translated, it gives CAWGDNTGELFF.